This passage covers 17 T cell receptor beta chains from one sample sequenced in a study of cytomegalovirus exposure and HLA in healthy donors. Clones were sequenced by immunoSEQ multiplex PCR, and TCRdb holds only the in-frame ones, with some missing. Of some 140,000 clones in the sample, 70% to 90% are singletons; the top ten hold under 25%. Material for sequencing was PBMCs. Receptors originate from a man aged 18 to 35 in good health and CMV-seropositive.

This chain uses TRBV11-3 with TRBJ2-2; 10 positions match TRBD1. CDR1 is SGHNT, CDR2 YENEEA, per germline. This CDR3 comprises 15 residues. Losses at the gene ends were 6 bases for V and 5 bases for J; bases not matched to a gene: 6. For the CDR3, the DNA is TGTGCCAGCAGTCGGGGGACAGGGGAAACCGGGGAGCTGTTTTTT. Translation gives CASSRGTGETGELFF.

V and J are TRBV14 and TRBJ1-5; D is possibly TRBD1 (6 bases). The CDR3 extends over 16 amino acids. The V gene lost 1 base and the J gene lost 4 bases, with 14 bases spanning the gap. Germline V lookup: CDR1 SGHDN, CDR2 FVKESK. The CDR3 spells CASSQGGGRGNQPQHF. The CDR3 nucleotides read TGTGCCAGCAGCCAAGGTGGGGGCAGGGGAAATCAGCCCCAGCATTTT.

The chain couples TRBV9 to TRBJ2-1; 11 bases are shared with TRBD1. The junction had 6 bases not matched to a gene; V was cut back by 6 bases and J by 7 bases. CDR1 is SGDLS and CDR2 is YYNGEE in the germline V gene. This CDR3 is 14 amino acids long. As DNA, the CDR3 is TGTGCCAGCACCGGGACAGGGGGTTGGAATGAGCAGTTCTTC. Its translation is CASTGTGGWNEQFF.

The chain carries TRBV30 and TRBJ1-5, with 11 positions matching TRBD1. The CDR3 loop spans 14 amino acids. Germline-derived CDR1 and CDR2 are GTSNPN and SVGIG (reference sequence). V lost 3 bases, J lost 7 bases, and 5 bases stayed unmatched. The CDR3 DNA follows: TGTGCCTGGAGCGGCGGACAGGGGGCCCAGCCCCAGCATTTT. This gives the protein CAWSGGQGAQPQHF.

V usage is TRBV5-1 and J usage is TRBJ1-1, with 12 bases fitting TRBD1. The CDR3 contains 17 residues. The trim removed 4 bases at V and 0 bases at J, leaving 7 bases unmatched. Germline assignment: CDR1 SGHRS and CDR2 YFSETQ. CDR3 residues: CASSGTGGTGMNTEAFF. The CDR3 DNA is TGCGCCAGCAGCGGGACAGGGGGCACGGGGATGAACACTGAAGCTTTCTTT.

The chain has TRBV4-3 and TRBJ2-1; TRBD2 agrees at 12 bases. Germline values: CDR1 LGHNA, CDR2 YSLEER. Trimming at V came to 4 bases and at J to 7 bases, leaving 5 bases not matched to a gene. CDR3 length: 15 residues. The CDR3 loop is CASSLRTSGKNEQFF. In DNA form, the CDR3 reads TGCGCCAGCAGCCTGAGGACTAGCGGGAAGAATGAGCAGTTCTTC.

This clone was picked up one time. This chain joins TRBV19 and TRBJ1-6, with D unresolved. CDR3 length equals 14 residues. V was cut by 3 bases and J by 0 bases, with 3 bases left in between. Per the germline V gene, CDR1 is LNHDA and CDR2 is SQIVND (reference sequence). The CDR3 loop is CASSISSYNSPLHF. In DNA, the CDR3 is TGTGCCAGTAGTATTAGCTCCTATAATTCACCCCTCCACTTT.

CDR3 sequence reads: CASSNTGQASSEAFF. CDR3 coding DNA: TGTGCCAGCAGCAACACTGGACAGGCATCCTCTGAAGCTTTCTTT. The chain has TRBV7-6 and TRBJ1-1, with 7 bases lining up with TRBD1. Germline values: CDR1 SGHVS, CDR2 FNYEAQ. The CDR3 length is 15 residues. Trimming cost V 5 bases and J 6 bases; bases outside gene matches: 12. Supplemented by reference TRBV7-6 and TRBJ1-1, the full variable domain reads GAGVSQSPRYKVTKRGQDVALRCDPISGHVSLYWYRQALGQGPEFLTYFNYEAQQDKSGLPNDRFSAERPEGSISTLTIQRTEQRDSAMYRCASSNTGQASSEAFFGQGTRLTVV.

The CDR3 DNA reads TGTGCCAGCTCACCACCATGGCAGGGTGAAGCTTTCTTT. Residues: CASSPPWQGEAFF. The rearrangement joins TRBV18 to TRBJ1-1; D is perhaps TRBD1 (5 bases). CDR1 KGHSH and CDR2 LQKENI come from the germline V gene. Trimming removed 0 bases from V and 7 bases from J, with 9 bases in between. CDR3 size: 13 residues. Variable domain in full (rest from reference TRBV18 and TRBJ1-1): NAGVMQNPRHLVRRRGQEARLRCSPMKGHSHVYWYRQLPEEGLKFMVYLQKENIIDESGMPKERFSAEFPKEGPSILRIQQVVRGDSAAYFCASSPPWQGEAFFGQGTRLTVV.

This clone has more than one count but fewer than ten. The CDR3 region has the DNA TGTGCCAGCAGCTTAGGGTGCGGGGGAACCTACGAGCAGTACTTC. Amino acid sequence: CASSLGCGGTYEQYF. V usage is TRBV7-9 and J usage is TRBJ2-7, with 7 nucleotides matching TRBD2. The CDR3 length is 15 residues. Per germline, CDR1 SEHNR and CDR2 FQNEAQ (reference sequence). The V gene end was trimmed by 1 base and the J gene end by 2 bases; junction bases not matched to a gene: 5.

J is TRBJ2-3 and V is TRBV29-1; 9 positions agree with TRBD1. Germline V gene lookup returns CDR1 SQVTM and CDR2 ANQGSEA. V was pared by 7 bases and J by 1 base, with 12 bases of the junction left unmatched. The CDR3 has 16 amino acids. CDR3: CSAKSRDRDGTDTQYF. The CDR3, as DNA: TGCAGCGCCAAGTCCCGGGACAGGGACGGCACAGATACGCAGTATTTT.

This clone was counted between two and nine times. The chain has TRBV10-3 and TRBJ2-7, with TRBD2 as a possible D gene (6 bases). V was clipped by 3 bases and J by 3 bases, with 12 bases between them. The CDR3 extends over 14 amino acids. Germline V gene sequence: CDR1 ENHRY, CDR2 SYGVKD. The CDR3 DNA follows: TGTGCCATCAGTGAAGGAGGGGCGGACTACGAGCAGTACTTC. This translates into CAISEGGADYEQYF.

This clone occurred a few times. The chain's CDR3 is CASSSWTVYEQYF. The DNA of the CDR3 is TGTGCCAGCAGCTCCTGGACAGTCTACGAGCAGTACTTC. The genes are TRBV11-2 and TRBJ2-7, with a weak D call TRBD1 (6 bases). There are 13 residues in the CDR3. Germline CDR1 SGHAT, CDR2 FQNNGV. Between the trimmed V and J ends, which lost 4 bases and 3 bases, there was a span of 10 bases.

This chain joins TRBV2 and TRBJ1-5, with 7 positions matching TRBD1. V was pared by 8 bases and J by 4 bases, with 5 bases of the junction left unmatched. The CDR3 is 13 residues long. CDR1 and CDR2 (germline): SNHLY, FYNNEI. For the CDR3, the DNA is TGTGCCAGCTTAAGGGACAGTAATCAGCCCCAGCATTTT. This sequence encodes CASLRDSNQPQHF.

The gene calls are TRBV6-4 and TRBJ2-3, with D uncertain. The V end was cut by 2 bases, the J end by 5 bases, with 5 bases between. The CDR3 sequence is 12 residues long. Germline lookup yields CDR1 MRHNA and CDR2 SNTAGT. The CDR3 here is CASSDELDTQYF. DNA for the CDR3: TGTGCCAGCAGTGACGAGCTAGATACGCAGTATTTT.

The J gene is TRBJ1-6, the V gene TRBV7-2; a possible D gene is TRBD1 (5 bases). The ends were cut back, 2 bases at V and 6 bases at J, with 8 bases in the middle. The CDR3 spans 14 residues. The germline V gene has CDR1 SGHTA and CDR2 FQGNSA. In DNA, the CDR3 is TGTGCCAGCAGCTTACAGGGTTCTAATTCACCCCTCCACTTT. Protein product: CASSLQGSNSPLHF.

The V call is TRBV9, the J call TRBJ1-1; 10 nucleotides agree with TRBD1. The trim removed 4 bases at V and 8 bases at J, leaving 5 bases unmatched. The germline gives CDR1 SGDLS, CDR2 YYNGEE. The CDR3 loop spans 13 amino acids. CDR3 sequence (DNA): TGTGCCAGCAGCCCCCGACAGGGGGCCGAAGCTTTCTTT. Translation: CASSPRQGAEAFF.